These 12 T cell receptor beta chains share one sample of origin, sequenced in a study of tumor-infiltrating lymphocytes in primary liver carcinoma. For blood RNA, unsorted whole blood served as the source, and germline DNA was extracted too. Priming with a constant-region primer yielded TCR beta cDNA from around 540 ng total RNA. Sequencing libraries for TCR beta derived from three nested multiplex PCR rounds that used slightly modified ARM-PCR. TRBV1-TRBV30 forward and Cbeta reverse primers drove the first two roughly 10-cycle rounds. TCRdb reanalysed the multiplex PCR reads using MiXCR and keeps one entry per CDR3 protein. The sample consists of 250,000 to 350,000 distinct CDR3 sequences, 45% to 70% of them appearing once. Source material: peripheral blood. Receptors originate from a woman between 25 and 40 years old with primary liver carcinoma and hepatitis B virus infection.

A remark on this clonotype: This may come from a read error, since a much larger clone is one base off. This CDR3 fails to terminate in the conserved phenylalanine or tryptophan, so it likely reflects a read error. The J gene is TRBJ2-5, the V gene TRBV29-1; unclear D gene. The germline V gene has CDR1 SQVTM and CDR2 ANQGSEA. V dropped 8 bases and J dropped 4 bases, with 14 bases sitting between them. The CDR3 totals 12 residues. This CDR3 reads CSYFPVGETQYL. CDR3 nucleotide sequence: TGCAGCTATTTCCCCGTGGGAGAGACCCAGTACCTC.

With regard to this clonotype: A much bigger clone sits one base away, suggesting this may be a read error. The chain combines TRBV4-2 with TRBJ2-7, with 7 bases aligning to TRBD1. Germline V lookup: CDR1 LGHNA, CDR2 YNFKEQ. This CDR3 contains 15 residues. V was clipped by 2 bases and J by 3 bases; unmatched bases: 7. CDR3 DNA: TGTGCCAGCAGCCAAAAGGGCAGGGGGTTCTACGAGCAGTACTTC. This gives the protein CASSQKGRGFYEQYF.

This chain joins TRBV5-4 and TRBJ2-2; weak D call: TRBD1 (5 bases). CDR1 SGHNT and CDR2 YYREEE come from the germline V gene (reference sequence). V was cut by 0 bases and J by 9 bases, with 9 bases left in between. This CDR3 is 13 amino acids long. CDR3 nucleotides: TGTGCCAGCAGCTTGGGCTGGGGCAGGGAGCTGTTTTTT. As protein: CASSLGWGRELFF.

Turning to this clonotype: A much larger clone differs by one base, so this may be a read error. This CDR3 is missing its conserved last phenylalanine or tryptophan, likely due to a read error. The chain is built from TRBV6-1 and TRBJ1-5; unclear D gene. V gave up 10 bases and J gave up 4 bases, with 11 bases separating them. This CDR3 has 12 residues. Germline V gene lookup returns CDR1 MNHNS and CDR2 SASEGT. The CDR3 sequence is CATRVENQPQHY. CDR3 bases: TGTGCCACCCGGGTCGAAAATCAGCCCCAGCATTAT.

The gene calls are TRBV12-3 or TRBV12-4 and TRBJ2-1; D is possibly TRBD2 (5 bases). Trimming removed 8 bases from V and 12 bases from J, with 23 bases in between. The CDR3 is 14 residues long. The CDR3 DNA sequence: TGTGCCAGCCTGCGACCCATGGGAGATTCTGTGCAGTTCTTC. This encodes CASLRPMGDSVQFF.

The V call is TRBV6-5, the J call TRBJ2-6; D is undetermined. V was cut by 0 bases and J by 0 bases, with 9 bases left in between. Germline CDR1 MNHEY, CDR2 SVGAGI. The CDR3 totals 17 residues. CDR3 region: CASSYSGWYSGANVLTF. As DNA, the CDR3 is TGTGCCAGCAGTTACTCGGGCTGGTACTCTGGGGCCAACGTCCTGACTTTC.

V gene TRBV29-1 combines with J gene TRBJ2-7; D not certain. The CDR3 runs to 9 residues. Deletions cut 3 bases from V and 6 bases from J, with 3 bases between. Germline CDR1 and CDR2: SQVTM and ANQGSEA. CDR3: CSVESEQYF. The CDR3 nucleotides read TGCAGCGTTGAGAGCGAGCAGTACTTC.

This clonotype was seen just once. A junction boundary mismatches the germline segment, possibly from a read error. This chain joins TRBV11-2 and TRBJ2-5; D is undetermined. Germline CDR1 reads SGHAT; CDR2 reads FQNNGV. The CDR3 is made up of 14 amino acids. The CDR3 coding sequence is TGTGCCAGCAGCCCTAGGTGGCAGAGAGAGATCCAGTGCTTC. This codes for CASSPRWQREIQCF.

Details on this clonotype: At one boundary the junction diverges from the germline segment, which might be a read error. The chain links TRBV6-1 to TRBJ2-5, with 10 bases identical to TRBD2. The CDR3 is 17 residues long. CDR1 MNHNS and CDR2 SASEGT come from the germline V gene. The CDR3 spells CASSEAGRTSGQETQHF. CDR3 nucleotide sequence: TGTGCCAGCAGTGAAGCGGGGCGGACTAGCGGTCAAGAGACCCAGCACTTC.

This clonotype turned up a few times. The CDR3 reads CASSLQPRIYNTEAFF. The CDR3 region has the DNA TGTGCCAGCAGTCTACAACCACGAATTTACAACACTGAAGCTTTCTTT. V is TRBV6-2 or TRBV6-3 and J is TRBJ1-1; D call uncertain. Per germline, CDR1 MNHEY and CDR2 SVGEGT. The CDR3 runs 16 residues. V dropped 5 bases and J dropped 2 bases, with 18 bases sitting between them.

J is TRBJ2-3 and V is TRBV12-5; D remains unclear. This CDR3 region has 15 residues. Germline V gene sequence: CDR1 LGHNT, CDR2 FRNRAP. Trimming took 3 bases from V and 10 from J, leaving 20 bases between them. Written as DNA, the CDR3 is TGTGCTAGTGGTTTAGGGCCGAAGCACCAACCGGCGCAGTATTTT. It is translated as CASGLGPKHQPAQYF.

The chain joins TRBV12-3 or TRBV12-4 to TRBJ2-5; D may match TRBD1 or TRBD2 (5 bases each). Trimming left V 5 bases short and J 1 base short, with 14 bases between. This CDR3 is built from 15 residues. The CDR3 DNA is TGTGCCAGCAGTCTTTGGGGGAGCCCCCAAGAGACCCAGTACTTC. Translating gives CASSLWGSPQETQYF.